These 19 T cell receptor beta chains were all obtained from the same sample, sequenced in a study of shared clonotypes between healthy human individuals. The repertoire was sequenced with immunoSEQ multiplex PCR; TCRdb's copy has only in-frame clones and lacks some. This table holds around 300,000 clones, around nine tenths found once. The specimen sequenced was memory CD8+ T cells sorted from blood. Indicated subset: CD45RO+ cells pooled with CCR7-negative TemRA cells. The receptors were sampled from a man between 18 and 29 years old in good health.

The chain carries TRBV27 and TRBJ1-6; 7 positions agree with TRBD1. The V gene's germline CDR1 is MNHEY and CDR2 SMNVEV (reference sequence). The CDR3 sequence is 14 residues long. Trimming cost V 7 bases and J 12 bases; bases outside gene matches: 12. CDR3 sequence: CASTQLGTAKPLHF. The CDR3 DNA sequence: TGTGCCAGCACCCAACTTGGGACAGCGAAACCCCTCCACTTT.

The V gene is TRBV10-3, the J gene TRBJ2-1; 8 nucleotides align to TRBD1. This CDR3 is 13 amino acids long. V lost 6 bases and J lost 6; bases outside the gene matches: 4. In germline, CDR1 is ENHRY, CDR2 SYGVKD. The CDR3 sequence is CAIRRTGFNEQFF. In DNA, the CDR3 is TGTGCCATCAGGAGGACAGGGTTCAATGAGCAGTTCTTC.

The CDR3 region is CAISEGARQPQHF. In nucleotides, the CDR3 is TGTGCCATCTCCGAGGGGGCTAGGCAGCCCCAGCATTTT. The rearrangement links TRBV28 to TRBJ1-5; TRBD1 matches at 7 bases. The CDR3 runs to 13 residues. Germline V gene lookup returns CDR1 MDHEN and CDR2 SYDVKM. The ends lost 10 bases at V and 7 bases at J; junction bases unmatched: 10.

The chain employs TRBV4-3 and TRBJ2-7; 9 bases match TRBD2. Germline V gene data show CDR1 as LGHNA and CDR2 as YSLEER. V lost 3 bases to trimming and J lost 6 bases; unmatched junction nucleotides: 12. The CDR3 contains 16 residues. CDR3 in amino acids: CASSQMPGLAMGEQYF. DNA for the CDR3: TGCGCCAGCAGCCAGATGCCGGGACTAGCTATGGGCGAGCAGTACTTC.

This chain connects TRBV11-2 to TRBJ2-7; 10 bases agree with TRBD2. Trimming took 4 bases from V and 2 from J; bases not matched to a gene: 5. The germline gives CDR1 SGHAT, CDR2 FQNNGV. The CDR3 loop spans 15 amino acids. The CDR3 sequence: CASSSGLAFTYEQYF. The CDR3 DNA reads TGTGCCAGCAGCTCGGGACTAGCGTTCACCTACGAGCAGTACTTC.

The rearrangement joins TRBV4-1 to TRBJ2-5; maybe TRBD2 (6 bases). The ends were cut back, 2 bases at V and 2 bases at J, with 12 bases in the middle. In germline, CDR1 is MGHRA, CDR2 YSYEKL. The CDR3 has 15 amino acids. DNA for the CDR3: TGCGCCAGCAGCCAAACCAGGCGGGAACAAGAGACCCAGTACTTC. Translated, it gives CASSQTRREQETQYF.

The V gene is TRBV29-1, the J gene TRBJ2-7; the D gene is possibly TRBD2 (5 bases). CDR1 and CDR2 from the germline V gene are SQVTM and ANQGSEA. Trimming left V 6 bases short and J 1 base short, with 13 bases between. CDR3 length: 13 amino acids. The CDR3 reads CSVLSGVSYEQYF. The CDR3 region has the DNA TGCAGCGTCCTTTCCGGGGTATCCTACGAGCAGTACTTC.

This clone came up once. This sequence joins TRBV25-1 and TRBJ2-7, with TRBD1 identical over 12 bases. Trimming took 0 bases from V and 2 from J; bases not matched to a gene: 8. Germline V gene lookup returns CDR1 MGHDK and CDR2 SYGVNS. The CDR3 loop spans 18 amino acids. Here the CDR3 reads CASSEYEWGTGGTYEQYF. CDR3 in DNA: TGTGCCAGCAGTGAATACGAGTGGGGGACAGGGGGCACCTACGAGCAGTACTTC.

The chain recombines TRBV13 with TRBJ1-2; 9 nucleotides match TRBD1. After removal of 6 bases from V and 3 bases from J, the junction contained 17 bases not matched to a gene. The germline CDR1 and CDR2 sequences are PRHDT and FYEKMQ (reference sequence). This CDR3 region has 18 residues. The CDR3 reads CASRSWGTGKALDYGYTF. In nucleotides, the CDR3 is TGTGCCAGCAGGAGCTGGGGGACAGGGAAAGCATTGGACTATGGCTACACCTTC.

CDR3 DNA sequence: TGTGCCAGCAGTGAAGGCGGGGACTACGAGCAGTACTTC. It is translated as CASSEGGDYEQYF. The chain links TRBV28 to TRBJ2-7, with TRBD2 as a possible D gene (6 bases). CDR3 size: 13 residues. V lost 5 bases and J lost 3, with 11 bases in between. Germline V CDR1 and CDR2: MDHEN, SYDVKM.

The chain is built from TRBV7-2 and TRBJ1-5; D not certain. V lost 0 bases, J lost 7 bases, and 7 bases lay in between. This CDR3 comprises 13 residues. The germline CDR1 and CDR2 sequences are SGHTA and FQGNSA. Written as DNA, the CDR3 is TGTGCCAGCAGCTTAGCGCTGGGACAGCCCCAGCATTTT. Its protein is CASSLALGQPQHF. Full variable domain (outside the CDR3, taken from reference TRBV7-2 and TRBJ1-5): GAGVSQSPSNKVTEKGKDVELRCDPISGHTALYWYRQSLGQGLEFLIYFQGNSAPDKSGLPSDRFSAERTGGSVSTLTIQRTQQEDSAVYLCASSLALGQPQHFGDGTRLSIL.

The chain recombines TRBV4-2 with TRBJ1-4; D uncertain. The CDR3 sequence is 14 residues long. The V end lost 3 bases, the J end lost 5 bases, and 10 bases lay between the germline ends. Germline CDR1 and CDR2: LGHNA and YNFKEQ. The CDR3 loop reads CASSQELPNEKLFF. The CDR3 region has the DNA TGTGCCAGCAGCCAGGAGCTGCCAAATGAAAAACTGTTTTTT.

The rearrangement links TRBV5-6 to TRBJ1-1; D call uncertain. The CDR3 runs 12 residues. V gave up 2 bases and J gave up 4 bases, with 6 bases separating them. CDR1 and CDR2 (germline): SGHDT, YYEEEE. CDR3 region: CASSFTVTEAFF. The DNA of the CDR3 is TGTGCCAGCAGCTTTACCGTCACTGAAGCTTTCTTT.

The gene calls are TRBV27 and TRBJ2-1; 9 positions match TRBD2. Germline V gene data show CDR1 as MNHEY and CDR2 as SMNVEV (reference sequence). The CDR3 has 15 residues. The J segment lost 6 bases and the V segment lost 5 bases, leaving 8 bases of the junction unmatched. The CDR3 region is CASSQWTSVPNEQFF. CDR3 DNA sequence: TGTGCCAGCAGTCAATGGACTAGCGTGCCCAATGAGCAGTTCTTC.

This chain uses TRBV27 with TRBJ2-7, with 7 bases aligning to TRBD2. CDR1 is MNHEY and CDR2 is SMNVEV in the germline V gene (reference sequence). The CDR3 consists of 11 residues. Trimming cost V 6 bases and J 6 bases; bases outside gene matches: 2. CDR3 residues: CASSGGGEQYF. The CDR3, as DNA: TGTGCCAGCAGCGGCGGGGGCGAGCAGTACTTC.

This clone was observed many times. This rearrangement joins TRBV7-8 to TRBJ2-2; TRBD1 agrees at 9 bases. The trim removed 5 bases at V and 5 bases at J, leaving 9 bases unmatched. There are 16 residues in the CDR3. Germline V gives CDR1 SGHVS, CDR2 FQNEAQ. CDR3 sequence reads: CASSTPQGARTGELFF. The CDR3 DNA is TGTGCCAGCAGCACCCCACAGGGGGCGAGGACCGGGGAGCTGTTTTTT.

The chain joins TRBV18 to TRBJ2-5; 9 positions agree with TRBD1. This CDR3 comprises 13 residues. CDR1 and CDR2 (germline): KGHSH, LQKENI. V gave up 6 bases and J gave up 2 bases; unmatched junction bases: 1. For the CDR3, the DNA is TGTGCCAGCTCGGGACAGGGTCAAGAGACCCAGTACTTC. It specifies CASSGQGQETQYF.

This chain joins TRBV10-2 and TRBJ1-4; D is unresolved. V lost 6 bases to trimming and J lost 8 bases, with 10 bases between them. The CDR3 spans 12 residues. The germline gives CDR1 WSHSY, CDR2 SAAADI. As DNA, the CDR3 is TGCGCCAGCAGGAATGTTGCCGAAAAACTGTTTTTT. This gives the protein CASRNVAEKLFF.

The CDR3 bases are TGCGCCAGCAGTGAGTCGTACGAGCAGTACTTC. It encodes CASSESYEQYF. This chain connects TRBV10-2 to TRBJ2-7; no clear D. Germline values: CDR1 WSHSY, CDR2 SAAADI. V was pared by 0 bases and J by 4 bases, with 1 base between. The CDR3 length is 11 residues.